The TCR beta chain described here comes from a study of identifying expanded T cells in peripheral blood. This clone was recorded once. Its antigen is currently unknown. Regarding the study as a whole: Differentially abundant clones: 1 to 1.5 between replicates, approximately 15 at approximately 14 days, 19 at four.

The method was immunoSEQ multiplex PCR; TCRdb's version includes in-frame clones alone and lacks a portion of them. The data hold 100,000 to 150,000 clones, with around 84% observed a single time. CDR1 KGHSH and CDR2 LQKENI come from the germline V gene. V lost 6 bases to trimming and J lost 3 bases; unmatched junction nucleotides: 4. The CDR3 has 13 amino acids. The sequence was obtained from a person aged 18 to 69 in good health. Source material: blood. The genes are TRBV18 and TRBJ1-2; TRBD1 matches at 7 bases. As DNA, the CDR3 is TGTGCCAGCTCCCCCGGGACAGACTATGGCTACACCTTC. It is translated as CASSPGTDYGYTF.